The present entry profiles one TCR beta chain with its context. Its antigen is not known. These data belong to a study of cytomegalovirus exposure and HLA in healthy donors. Points from the study as a whole: No immune exposure information besides CMV serostatus was available. What was likely a sequencing artifact was a cluster of highly shared sequence variants.

Germline V lookup: CDR1 SGDLS, CDR2 YYNGEE. The CDR3 covers 13 residues. Trimming shortened V by 0 bases and J by 2 bases, and 6 bases separated the two germline ends. PCR involved 60 Vbeta and 13 Jbeta primers. TCRdb's copy holds only in-frame clones and misses some; the assay was immunoSEQ multiplex PCR. The sample lists some 120,000 clones; under 85% were seen once. This chain joins TRBV9 and TRBJ2-7; D call uncertain. This clonotype was sampled from a man aged 35-49 years in good health and CMV-seropositive. Material: PBMCs. CDR3 in amino acids: CASSVDLTYEQYF. Here the CDR3 DNA reads TGTGCCAGCAGCGTAGACCTAACCTACGAGCAGTACTTC.